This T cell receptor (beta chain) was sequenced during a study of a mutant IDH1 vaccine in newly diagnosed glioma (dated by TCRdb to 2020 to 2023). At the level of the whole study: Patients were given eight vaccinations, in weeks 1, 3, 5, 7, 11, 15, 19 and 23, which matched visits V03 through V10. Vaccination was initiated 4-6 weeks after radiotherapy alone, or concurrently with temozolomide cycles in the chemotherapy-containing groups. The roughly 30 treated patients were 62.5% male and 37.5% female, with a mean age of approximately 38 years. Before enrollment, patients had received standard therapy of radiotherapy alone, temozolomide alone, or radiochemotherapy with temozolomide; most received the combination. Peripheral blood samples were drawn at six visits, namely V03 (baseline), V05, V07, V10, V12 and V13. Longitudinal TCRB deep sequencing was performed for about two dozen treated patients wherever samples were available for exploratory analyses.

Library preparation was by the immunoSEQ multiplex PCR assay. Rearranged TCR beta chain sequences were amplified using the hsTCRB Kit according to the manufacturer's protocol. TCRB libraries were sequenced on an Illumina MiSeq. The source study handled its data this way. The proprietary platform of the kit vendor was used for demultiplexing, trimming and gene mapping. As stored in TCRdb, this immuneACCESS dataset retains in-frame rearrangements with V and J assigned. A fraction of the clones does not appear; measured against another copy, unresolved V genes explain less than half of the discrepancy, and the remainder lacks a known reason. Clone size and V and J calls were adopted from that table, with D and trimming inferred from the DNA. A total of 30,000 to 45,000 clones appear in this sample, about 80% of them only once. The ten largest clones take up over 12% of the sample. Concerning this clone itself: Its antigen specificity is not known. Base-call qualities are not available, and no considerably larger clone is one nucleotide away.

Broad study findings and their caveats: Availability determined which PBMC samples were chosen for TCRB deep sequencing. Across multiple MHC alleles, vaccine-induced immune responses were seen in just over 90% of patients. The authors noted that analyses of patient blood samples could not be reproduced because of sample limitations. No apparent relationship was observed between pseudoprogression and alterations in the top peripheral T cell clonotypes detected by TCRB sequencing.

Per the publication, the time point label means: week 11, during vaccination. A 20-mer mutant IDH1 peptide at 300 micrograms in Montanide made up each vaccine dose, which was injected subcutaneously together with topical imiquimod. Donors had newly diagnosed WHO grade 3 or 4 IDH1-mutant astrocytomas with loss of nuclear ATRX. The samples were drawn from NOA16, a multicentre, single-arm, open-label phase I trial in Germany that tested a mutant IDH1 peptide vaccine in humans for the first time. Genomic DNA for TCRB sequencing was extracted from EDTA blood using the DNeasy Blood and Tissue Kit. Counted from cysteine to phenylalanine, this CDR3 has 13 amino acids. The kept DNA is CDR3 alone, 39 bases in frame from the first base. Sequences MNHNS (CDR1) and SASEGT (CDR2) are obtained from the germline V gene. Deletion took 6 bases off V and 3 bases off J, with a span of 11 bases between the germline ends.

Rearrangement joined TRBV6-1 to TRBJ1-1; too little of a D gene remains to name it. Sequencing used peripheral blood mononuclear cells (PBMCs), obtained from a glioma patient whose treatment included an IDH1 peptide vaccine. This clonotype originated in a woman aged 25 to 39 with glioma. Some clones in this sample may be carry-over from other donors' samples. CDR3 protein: CASRAGRDTEAFF. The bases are TGTGCCAGCAGGGCAGGACGGGACACTGAAGCTTTCTTT.